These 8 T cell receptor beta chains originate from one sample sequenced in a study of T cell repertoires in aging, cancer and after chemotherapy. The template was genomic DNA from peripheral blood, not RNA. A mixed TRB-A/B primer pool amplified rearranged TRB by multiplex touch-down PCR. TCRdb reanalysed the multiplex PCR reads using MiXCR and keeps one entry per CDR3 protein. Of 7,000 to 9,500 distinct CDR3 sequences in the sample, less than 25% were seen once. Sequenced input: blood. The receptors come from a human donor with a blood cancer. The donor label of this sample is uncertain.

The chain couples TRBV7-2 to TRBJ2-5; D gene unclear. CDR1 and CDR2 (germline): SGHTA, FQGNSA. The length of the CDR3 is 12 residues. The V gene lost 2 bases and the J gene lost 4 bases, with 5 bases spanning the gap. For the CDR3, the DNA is TGTGCCAGCAGCTTATCCCTAGAGACCCAGTACTTC. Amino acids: CASSLSLETQYF. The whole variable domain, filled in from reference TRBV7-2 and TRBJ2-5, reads GAGVSQSPSNKVTEKGKDVELRCDPISGHTALYWYRQSLGQGLEFLIYFQGNSAPDKSGLPSDRFSAERTGGSVSTLTIQRTQQEDSAVYLCASSLSLETQYFGPGTRLLVL.

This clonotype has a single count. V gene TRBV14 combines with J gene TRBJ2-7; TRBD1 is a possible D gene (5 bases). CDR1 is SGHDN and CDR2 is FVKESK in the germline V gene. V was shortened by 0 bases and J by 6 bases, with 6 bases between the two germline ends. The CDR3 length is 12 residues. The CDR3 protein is CASSQEGREQYF. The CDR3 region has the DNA TGTGCCAGCAGCCAAGAGGGGCGCGAGCAGTACTTC.

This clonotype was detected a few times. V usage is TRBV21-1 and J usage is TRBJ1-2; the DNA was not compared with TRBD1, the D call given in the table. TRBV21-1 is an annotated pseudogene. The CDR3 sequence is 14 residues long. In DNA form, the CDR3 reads TGTGCCAGCAGCGAGGACAGGGGGCACTATGGCTACACCTTC. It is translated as CASSEDRGHYGYTF.

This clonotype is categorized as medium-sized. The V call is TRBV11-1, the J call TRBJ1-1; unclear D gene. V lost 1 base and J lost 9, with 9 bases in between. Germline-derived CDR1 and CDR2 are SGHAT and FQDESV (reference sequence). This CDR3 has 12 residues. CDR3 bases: TGTGCCAGCAGCTTAGTGGCGGGGAAAGCTTTCTTT. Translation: CASSLVAGKAFF.

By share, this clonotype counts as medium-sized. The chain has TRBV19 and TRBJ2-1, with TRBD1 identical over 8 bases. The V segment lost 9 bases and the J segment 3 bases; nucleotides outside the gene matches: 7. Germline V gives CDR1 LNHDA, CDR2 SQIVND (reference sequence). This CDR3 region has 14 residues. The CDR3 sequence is CASGMTGVYNEQFF. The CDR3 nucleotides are TGTGCCAGCGGTATGACAGGGGTCTACAATGAGCAGTTCTTC.

CDR3 DNA: TGTGCCAGCAGTTTTAGGACAGGGGGCTACAATGAGCAGTTCTTC. Protein product: CASSFRTGGYNEQFF. V and J are TRBV6-5 and TRBJ2-1; 10 bases line up with TRBD1. This CDR3 is 15 amino acids long. V shed 4 bases, J shed 3 bases, and the junction held 3 bases outside the gene matches. In germline, CDR1 is MNHEY, CDR2 SVGAGI.

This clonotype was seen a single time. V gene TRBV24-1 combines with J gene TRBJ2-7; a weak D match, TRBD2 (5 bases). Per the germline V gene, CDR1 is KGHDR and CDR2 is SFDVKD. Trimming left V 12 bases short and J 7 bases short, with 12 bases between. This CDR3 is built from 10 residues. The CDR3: CASRRREQYF. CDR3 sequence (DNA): TGTGCCTCCCGGCGGAGGGAGCAGTACTTC.

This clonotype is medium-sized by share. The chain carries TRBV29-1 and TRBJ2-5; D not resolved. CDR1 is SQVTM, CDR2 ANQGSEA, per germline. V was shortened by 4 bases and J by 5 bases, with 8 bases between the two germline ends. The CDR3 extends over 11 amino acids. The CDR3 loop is CSVARSETQYF. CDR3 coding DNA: TGCAGCGTTGCCAGGAGCGAGACCCAGTACTTC. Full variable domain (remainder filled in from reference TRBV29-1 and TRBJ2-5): SAVISQKPSRDICQRGTSLTIQCQVDSQVTMMFWYRQQPGQSLTLIATANQGSEATYESGFVIDKFPISRPNLTFSTLTVSNMSPEDSSIYLCSVARSETQYFGPGTRLLVL.